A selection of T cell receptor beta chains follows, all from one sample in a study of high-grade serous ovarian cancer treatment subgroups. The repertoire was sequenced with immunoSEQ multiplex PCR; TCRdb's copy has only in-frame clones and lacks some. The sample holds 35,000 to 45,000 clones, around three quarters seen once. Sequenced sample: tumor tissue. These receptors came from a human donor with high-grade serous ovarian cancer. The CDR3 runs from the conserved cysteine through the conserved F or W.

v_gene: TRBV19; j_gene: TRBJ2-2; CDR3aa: CASSTGWPNTGELFF
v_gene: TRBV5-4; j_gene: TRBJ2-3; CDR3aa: CATRQGVEDTQYF
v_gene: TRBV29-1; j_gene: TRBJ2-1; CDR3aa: CSVGKQGPGMEQFF
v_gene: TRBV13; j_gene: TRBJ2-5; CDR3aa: CASSGRWGDINQETQYF
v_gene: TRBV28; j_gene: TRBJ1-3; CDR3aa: CASSFSAISGNTIYF
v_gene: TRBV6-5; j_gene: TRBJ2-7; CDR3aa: CASSYSTGGVYEQYF
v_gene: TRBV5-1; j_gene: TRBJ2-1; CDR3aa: CASSLGADNEQFF
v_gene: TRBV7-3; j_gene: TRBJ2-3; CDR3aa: CASSQNAGTADTQYF
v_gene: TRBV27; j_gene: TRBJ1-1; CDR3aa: CASSWGLGNTEAFF
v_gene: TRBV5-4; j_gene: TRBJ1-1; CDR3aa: CASSIFGQLSMNTEAFF
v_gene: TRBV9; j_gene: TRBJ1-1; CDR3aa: CASTLGAEMNTEAFF
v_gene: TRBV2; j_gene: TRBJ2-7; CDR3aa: CASSGAGGYLSYEQYF
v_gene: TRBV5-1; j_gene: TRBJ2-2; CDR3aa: CASSGSGGVTRELFF
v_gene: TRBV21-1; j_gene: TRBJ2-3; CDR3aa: CASRVTATVMQDTQYF
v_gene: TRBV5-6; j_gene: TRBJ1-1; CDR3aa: CASSLIRGLRLNEAFF
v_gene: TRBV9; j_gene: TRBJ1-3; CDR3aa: CASSPPGNTIYF
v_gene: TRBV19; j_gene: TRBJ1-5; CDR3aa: CASTLGEGTGRSGNQPQHF
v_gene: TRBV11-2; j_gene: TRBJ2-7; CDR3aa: CASSLIKREGNEQYF
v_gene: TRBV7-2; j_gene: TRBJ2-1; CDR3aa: CASSPPSKQFF
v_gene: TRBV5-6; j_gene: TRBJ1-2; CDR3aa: CASSFETTSEGGYTF
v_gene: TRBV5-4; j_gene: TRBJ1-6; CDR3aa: CASSLTRAVDNSPLHF
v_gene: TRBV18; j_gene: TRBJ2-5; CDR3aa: CASSPSQQETQYF
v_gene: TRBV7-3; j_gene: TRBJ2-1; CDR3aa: CASSLTAAANEQFF
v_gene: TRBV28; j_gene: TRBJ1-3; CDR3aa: CASSPLGVGSGNTIYF